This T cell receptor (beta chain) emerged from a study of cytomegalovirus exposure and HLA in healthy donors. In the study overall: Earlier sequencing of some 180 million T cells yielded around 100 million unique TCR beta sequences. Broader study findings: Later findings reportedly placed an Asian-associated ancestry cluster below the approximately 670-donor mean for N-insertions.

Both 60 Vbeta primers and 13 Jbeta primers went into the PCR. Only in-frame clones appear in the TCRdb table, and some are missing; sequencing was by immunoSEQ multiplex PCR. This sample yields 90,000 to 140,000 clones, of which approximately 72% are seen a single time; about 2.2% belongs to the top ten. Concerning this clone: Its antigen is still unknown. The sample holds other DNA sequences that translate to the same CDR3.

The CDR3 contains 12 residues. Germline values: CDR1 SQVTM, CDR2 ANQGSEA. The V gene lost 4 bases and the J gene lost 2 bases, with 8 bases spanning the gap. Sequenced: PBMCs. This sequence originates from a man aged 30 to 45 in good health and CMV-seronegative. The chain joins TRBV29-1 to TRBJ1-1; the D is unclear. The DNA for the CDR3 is TGCAGCGTTGGAACAGCTAACACTGAAGCTTTCTTT. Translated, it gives CSVGTANTEAFF.